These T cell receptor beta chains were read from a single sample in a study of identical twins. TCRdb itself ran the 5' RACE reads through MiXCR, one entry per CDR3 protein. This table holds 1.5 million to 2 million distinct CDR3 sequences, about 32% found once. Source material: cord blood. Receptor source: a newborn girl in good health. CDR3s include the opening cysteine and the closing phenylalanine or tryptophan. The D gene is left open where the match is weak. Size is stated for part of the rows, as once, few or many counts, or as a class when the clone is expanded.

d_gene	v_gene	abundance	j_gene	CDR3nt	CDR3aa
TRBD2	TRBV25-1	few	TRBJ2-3	TGTGCCAGCAGTGATCCTAGCGGCAACACAGATACGCAGTATTTT	CASSDPSGNTDTQYF
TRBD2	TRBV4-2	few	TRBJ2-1	TGTGCCAGCAGCCAAGAGCTAGCGGCCTCCTACAATGAGCAGTTCTTC	CASSQELAASYNEQFF
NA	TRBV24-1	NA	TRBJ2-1	TGTGCCACCAGTGATTTGTCCCGCGGACAAAATGAGCAGTTCTTC	CATSDLSRGQNEQFF
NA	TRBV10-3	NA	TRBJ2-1	TGTGCCATCACCGAAGGGGGCTCCTACAATGAGCAGTTCTTC	CAITEGGSYNEQFF
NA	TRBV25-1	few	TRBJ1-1	TGTGCCAGCAGTGAATCCCCCAGGGCGAACACTGAAGCTTTCTTT	CASSESPRANTEAFF
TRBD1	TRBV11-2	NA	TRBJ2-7	TGTGCCAGCAGCTTAGCGGGACAGGGGGCCCACGAGCAGTACTTC	CASSLAGQGAHEQYF
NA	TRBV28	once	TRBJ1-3	TGTGCCAGCAGTTTGGCAGGGGTGAGGGCTGGAAACACCATATATTTT	CASSLAGVRAGNTIYF
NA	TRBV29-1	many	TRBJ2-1	TGCAGCGTTGAAGTCGGTGGGGATGAGCAGTTCTTC	CSVEVGGDEQFF
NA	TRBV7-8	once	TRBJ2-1	TGTGCCAGCAGCTCGGAAAGTCAGAGCTCCTACAATGAGCAGTTCTTC	CASSSESQSSYNEQFF
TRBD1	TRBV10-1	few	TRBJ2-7	TGCGCCAGCAAGATGGACAGGTCCTACGAGCAGTACTTC	CASKMDRSYEQYF
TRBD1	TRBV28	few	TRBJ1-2	TGTGCCAGCAGTTTATGGTTTGCCCGGGACAGGGCTAACTATGGCTACACCTTC	CASSLWFARDRANYGYTF
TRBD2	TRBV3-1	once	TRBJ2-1	TGTGCCAGCAGCCAGTCCGGGACTAGGTTCCACAATGAGCAGTTCTTC	CASSQSGTRFHNEQFF
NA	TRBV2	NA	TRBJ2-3	TGTGCCAGCAGTGAAGAAGCGCCGAGCACAGATACGCAGTATTTT	CASSEEAPSTDTQYF
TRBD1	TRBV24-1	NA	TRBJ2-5	TGTGCCACCAGTGATTACCCCGGACAGGGATTAAGAGGCAATGAGCAGTACTTC	CATSDYPGQGLRGNEQYF
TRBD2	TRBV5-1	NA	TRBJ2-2	TGCGCCAGCAGCTTGTTCGAGGTCATACTAGCGGGAGATCGCACCGGGGAGCTGTTTTTT	CASSLFEVILAGDRTGELFF
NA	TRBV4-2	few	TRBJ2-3	TGTGCCAGCAGCCAATCACACGTAAGGGGCGCAGATACGCAGTATTTT	CASSQSHVRGADTQYF
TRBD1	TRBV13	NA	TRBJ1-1	TGTGCCAGCAGCTCCCGACAGGGGGGGTACACTGAAGCTTTCTTT	CASSSRQGGYTEAFF
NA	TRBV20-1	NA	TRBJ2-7	TGCAGCCGATACCCCCTACTTTTCTCCTACGAGCAGTACTTC	CSRYPLLFSYEQYF
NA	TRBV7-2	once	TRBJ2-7	TGTGCCAGCAGCCCCCCCTGGGCTGCTTTGAACGAGCAGTACTTC	CASSPPWAALNEQYF
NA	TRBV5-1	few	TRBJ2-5	TGCGCCAGCAGCTTGGAAGGAGTCTACAATGAGCAGTACTTC	CASSLEGVYNEQYF
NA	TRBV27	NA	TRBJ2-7	TGTGCCAGCAGTGTCGCTGGTGTCCCCCTGGGCTACGAGCAGTACTTC	CASSVAGVPLGYEQYF
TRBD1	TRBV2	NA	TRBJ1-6	TGTGCCAGCGGACAGGGCTTTAATTCACCCCTCCACTTT	CASGQGFNSPLHF
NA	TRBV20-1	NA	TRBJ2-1	TGCAGTGCTTTATTGGGCTATGAGCAGTTCTTC	CSALLGYEQFF